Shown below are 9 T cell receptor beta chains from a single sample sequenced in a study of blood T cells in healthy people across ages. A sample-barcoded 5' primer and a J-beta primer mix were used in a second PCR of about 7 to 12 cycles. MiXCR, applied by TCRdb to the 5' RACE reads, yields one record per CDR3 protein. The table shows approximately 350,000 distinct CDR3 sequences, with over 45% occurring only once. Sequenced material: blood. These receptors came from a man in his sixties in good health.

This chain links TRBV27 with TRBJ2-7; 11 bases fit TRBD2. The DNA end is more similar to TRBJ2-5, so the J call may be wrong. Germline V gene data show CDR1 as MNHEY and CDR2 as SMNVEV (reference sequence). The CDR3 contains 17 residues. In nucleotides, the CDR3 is TGTGCCAGCAGTCCTCTTACTAGCGGGAGTGGAGATGAGACCCAGTACTTC. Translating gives CASSPLTSGSGDETQYF.

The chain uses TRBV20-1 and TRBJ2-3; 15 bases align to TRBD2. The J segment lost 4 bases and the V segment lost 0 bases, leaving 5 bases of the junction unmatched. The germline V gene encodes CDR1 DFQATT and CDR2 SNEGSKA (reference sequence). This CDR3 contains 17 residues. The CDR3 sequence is CSARDPRTSGRADTQYF. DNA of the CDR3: TGCAGTGCTAGAGATCCCCGGACTAGCGGGAGGGCAGATACGCAGTATTTT.

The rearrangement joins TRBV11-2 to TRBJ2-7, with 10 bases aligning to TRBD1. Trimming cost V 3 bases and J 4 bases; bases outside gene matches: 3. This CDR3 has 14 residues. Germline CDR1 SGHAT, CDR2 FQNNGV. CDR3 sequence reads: CASSFGQGVYEQYF. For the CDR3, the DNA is TGTGCCAGCAGCTTCGGACAGGGGGTATACGAGCAGTACTTC.

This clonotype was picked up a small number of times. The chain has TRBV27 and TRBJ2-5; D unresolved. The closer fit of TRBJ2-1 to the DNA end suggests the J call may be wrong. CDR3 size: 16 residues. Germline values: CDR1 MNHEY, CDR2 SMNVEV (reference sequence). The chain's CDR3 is CASSPLRTTMAETQFF. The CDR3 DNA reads TGTGCCAGCAGTCCTTTGAGGACGACCATGGCAGAGACCCAGTTCTTC.

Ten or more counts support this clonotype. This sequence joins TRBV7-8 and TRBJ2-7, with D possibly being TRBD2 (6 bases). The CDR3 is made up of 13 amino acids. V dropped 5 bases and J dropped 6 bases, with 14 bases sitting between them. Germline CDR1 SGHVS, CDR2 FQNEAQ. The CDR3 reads CASSLQTSSEQYF. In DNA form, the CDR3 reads TGTGCCAGCAGCCTCCAAACTAGCAGCGAGCAGTACTTC.

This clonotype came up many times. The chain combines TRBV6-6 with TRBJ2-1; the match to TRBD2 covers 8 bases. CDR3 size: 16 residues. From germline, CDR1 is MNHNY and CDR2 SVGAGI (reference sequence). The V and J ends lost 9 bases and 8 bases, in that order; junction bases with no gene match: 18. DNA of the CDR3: TGTGCCAGTCTGTCGGGGGGGGGGCTGTTTCGGGATGAGCAGTTCTTC. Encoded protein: CASLSGGGLFRDEQFF.

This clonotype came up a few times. The chain's CDR3 is CASSQEATSYNEQFF. Here the CDR3 DNA reads TGTGCCAGCAGCCAAGAAGCTACCTCCTACAATGAGCAGTTCTTC. This chain uses TRBV3-1 with TRBJ2-1; no reliable D call. Germline values: CDR1 LGHDT, CDR2 YNNKEL (reference sequence). V was pared by 0 bases and J by 0 bases, with 6 bases between. The CDR3 sequence is 15 residues long.

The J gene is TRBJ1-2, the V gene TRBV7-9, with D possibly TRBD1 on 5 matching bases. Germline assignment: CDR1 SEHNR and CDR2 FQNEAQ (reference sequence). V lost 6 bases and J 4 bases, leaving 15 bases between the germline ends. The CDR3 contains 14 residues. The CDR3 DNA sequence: TGTGCCAGCAGAGGCGAGGGCAGGGTCTATGGCTACACCTTC. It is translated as CASRGEGRVYGYTF.

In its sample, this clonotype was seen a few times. This chain's CDR3 is CASSLEPSRLYGYTF. The CDR3, as DNA: TGTGCCAGCAGTTTGGAACCGAGCCGGCTCTATGGCTACACCTTC. This chain connects TRBV12-3 or TRBV12-4 to TRBJ1-2; the D is unclear. The CDR3 length is 15 residues. The V end lost 3 bases, the J end lost 4 bases, and 15 bases lay between the germline ends.